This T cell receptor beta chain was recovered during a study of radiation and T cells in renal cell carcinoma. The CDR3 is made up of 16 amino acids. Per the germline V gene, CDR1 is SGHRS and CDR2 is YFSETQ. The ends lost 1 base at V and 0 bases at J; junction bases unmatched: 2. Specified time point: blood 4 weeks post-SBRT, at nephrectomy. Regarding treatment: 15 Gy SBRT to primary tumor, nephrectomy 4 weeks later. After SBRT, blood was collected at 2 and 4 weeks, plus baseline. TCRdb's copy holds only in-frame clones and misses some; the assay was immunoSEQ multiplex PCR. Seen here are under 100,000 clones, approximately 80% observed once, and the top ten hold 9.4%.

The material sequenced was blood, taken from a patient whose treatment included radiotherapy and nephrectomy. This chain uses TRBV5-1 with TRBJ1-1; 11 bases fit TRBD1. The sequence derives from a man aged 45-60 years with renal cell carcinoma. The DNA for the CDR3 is TGCGCCAGCAGCTTGCAGGGACAGGGGGTGAACACTGAAGCTTTCTTT. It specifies CASSLQGQGVNTEAFF.